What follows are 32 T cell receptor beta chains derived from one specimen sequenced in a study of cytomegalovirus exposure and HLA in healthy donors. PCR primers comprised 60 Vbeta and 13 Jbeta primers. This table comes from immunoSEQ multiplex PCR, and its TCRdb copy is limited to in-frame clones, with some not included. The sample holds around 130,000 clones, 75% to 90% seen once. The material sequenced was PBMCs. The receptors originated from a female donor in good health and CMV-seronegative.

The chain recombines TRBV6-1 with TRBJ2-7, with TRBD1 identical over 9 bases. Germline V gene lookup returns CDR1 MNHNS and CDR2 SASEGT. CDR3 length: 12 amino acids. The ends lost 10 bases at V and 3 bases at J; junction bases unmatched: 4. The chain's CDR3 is CANATGGYEQYF. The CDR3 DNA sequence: TGTGCCAACGCGACAGGGGGCTACGAGCAGTACTTC.

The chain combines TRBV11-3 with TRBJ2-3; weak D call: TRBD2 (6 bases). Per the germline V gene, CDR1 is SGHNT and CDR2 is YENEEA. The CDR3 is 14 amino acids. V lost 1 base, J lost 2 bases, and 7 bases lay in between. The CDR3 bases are TGTGCCAGCAGCTTAGCGGGAGACACAGATACGCAGTATTTT. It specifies CASSLAGDTDTQYF.

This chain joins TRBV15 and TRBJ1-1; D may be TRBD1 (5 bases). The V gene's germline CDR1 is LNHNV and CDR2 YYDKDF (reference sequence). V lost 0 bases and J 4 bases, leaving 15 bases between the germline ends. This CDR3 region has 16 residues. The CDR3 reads CATSRDPREGRTEAFF. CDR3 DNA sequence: TGTGCCACCAGCAGAGATCCCAGGGAAGGTCGCACTGAAGCTTTCTTT.

The CDR3 reads CASSLGTSGGTDTQYF. The CDR3 DNA follows: TGCGCCAGCAGCTTGGGTACGAGCGGGGGCACAGATACGCAGTATTTT. V and J are TRBV5-1 and TRBJ2-3, with TRBD2 matching over 7 bases. CDR1 and CDR2 from the germline V gene are SGHRS and YFSETQ. CDR3 length: 16 residues. The V gene end was trimmed by 0 bases and the J gene end by 1 base; junction bases not matched to a gene: 5. Supplemented by reference TRBV5-1 and TRBJ2-3, the full variable domain reads KAGVTQTPRYLIKTRGQQVTLSCSPISGHRSVSWYQQTPGQGLQFLFEYFSETQRNKGNFPGRFSGRQFSNSRSEMNVSTLELGDSALYLCASSLGTSGGTDTQYFGPGTRLTVL.

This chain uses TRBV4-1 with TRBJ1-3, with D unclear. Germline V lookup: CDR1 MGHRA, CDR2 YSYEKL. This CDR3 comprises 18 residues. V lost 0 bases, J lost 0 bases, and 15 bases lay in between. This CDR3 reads CASSQDHPGGYSGNTIYF. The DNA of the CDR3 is TGCGCCAGCAGCCAAGACCACCCCGGCGGGTACTCTGGAAACACCATATATTTT.

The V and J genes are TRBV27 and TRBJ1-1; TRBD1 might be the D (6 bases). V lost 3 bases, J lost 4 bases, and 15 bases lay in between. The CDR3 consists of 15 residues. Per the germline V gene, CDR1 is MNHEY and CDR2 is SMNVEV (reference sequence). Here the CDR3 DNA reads TGTGCCAGCAGTTTGGCCACAGGGTTGAGCACTGAAGCTTTCTTT. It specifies CASSLATGLSTEAFF.

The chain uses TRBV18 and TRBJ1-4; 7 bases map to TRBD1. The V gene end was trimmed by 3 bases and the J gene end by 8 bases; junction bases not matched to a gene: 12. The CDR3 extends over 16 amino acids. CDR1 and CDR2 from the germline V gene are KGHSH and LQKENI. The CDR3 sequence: CASSPPLKGAGEKLFF. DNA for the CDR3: TGTGCCAGCTCACCCCCCCTGAAGGGGGCTGGAGAAAAACTGTTTTTT.

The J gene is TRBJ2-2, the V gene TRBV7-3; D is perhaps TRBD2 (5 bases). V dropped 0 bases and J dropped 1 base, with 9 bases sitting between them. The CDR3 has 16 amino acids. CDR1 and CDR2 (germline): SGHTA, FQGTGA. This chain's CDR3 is CASSLTSEVNTGELFF. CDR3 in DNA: TGTGCCAGCAGCTTAACTAGCGAAGTGAACACCGGGGAGCTGTTTTTT.

The CDR3 DNA reads as TGTGCCAGCAGCCAGGGGGAGAACACTGAAGCTTTCTTT. Translated, it gives CASSQGENTEAFF. The chain joins TRBV2 to TRBJ1-1, with 7 bases that match TRBD1. This CDR3 is 13 amino acids long. Looked up from germline, CDR1 is SNHLY and CDR2 is FYNNEI. V gave up 6 bases and J gave up 1 base; unmatched junction bases: 2.

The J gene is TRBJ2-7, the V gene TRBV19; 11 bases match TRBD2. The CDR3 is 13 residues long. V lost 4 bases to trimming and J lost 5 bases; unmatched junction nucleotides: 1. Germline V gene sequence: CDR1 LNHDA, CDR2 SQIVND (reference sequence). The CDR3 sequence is CASSRGLADEQYF. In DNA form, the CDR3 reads TGTGCCAGTAGTAGGGGACTAGCGGACGAGCAGTACTTC.

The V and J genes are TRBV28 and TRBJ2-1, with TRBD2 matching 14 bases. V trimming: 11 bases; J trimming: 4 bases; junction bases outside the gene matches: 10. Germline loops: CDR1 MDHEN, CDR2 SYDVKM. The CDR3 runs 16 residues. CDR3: CAGSETSGGDYNEQFF. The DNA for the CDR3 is TGTGCCGGGTCCGAGACTAGCGGGGGGGATTACAATGAGCAGTTCTTC.

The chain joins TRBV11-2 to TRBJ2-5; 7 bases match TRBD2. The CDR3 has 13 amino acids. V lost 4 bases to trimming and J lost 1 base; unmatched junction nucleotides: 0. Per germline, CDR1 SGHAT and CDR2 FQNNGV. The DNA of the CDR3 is TGTGCCAGCAGCTCTAGCGGCCAAGAGACCCAGTACTTC. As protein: CASSSSGQETQYF. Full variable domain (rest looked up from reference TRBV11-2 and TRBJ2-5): EAGVAQSPRYKIIEKRQSVAFWCNPISGHATLYWYQQILGQGPKLLIQFQNNGVVDDSQLPKDRFSAERLKGVDSTLKIQPAKLEDSAVYLCASSSSGQETQYFGPGTRLLVL.

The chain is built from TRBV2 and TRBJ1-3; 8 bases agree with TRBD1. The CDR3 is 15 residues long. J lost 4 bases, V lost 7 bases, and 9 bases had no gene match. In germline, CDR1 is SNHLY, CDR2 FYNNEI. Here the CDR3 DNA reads TGTGCCAGCACCCTATACTGGACAGGGGGAAACACCATATATTTT. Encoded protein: CASTLYWTGGNTIYF. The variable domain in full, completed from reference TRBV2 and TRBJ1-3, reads EPEVTQTPSHQVTQMGQEVILRCVPISNHLYFYWYRQILGQKVEFLVSFYNNEISEKSEIFDDQFSVERPDGSNFTLKIRSTKLEDSAMYFCASTLYWTGGNTIYFGEGSWLTVV.

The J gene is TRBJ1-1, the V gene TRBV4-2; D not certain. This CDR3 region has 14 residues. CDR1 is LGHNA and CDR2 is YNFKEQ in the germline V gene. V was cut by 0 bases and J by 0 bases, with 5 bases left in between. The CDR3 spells CASSQDTVNTEAFF. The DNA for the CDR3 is TGTGCCAGCAGCCAAGATACAGTGAACACTGAAGCTTTCTTT.

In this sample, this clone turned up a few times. The CDR3 loop reads CASSLEQKQYF. As DNA, the CDR3 is TGCGCCAGCAGCTTGGAACAGAAGCAGTACTTC. The genes are TRBV5-1 and TRBJ2-7; D gene uncertain. The CDR3 runs to 11 residues. V dropped 0 bases and J dropped 8 bases, with 6 bases sitting between them. Germline values: CDR1 SGHRS, CDR2 YFSETQ. The whole variable domain, filled in from reference TRBV5-1 and TRBJ2-7, reads KAGVTQTPRYLIKTRGQQVTLSCSPISGHRSVSWYQQTPGQGLQFLFEYFSETQRNKGNFPGRFSGRQFSNSRSEMNVSTLELGDSALYLCASSLEQKQYFGPGTRLTVT.

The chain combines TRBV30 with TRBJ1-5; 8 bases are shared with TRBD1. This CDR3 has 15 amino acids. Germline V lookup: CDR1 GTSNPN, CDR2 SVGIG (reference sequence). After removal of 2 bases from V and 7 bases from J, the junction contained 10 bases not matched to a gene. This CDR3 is CAWSKPGQAGQPQHF. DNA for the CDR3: TGTGCCTGGAGTAAACCGGGACAGGCTGGACAGCCCCAGCATTTT. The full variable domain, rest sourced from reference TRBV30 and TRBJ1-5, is SQTIHQWPATLVQPVGSPLSLECTVEGTSNPNLYWYRQAAGRGLQLLFYSVGIGQISSEVPQNLSASRPQDRQFILSSKKLLLSDSGFYLCAWSKPGQAGQPQHFGDGTRLSIL.

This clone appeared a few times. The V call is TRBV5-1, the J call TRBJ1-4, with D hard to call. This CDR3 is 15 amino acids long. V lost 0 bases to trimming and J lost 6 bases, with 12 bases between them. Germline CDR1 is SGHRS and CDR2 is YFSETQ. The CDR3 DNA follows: TGCGCCAGCAGCTTGGAGTCAGGATCGGATGAAAAACTGTTTTTT. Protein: CASSLESGSDEKLFF. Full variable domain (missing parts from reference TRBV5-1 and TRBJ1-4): KAGVTQTPRYLIKTRGQQVTLSCSPISGHRSVSWYQQTPGQGLQFLFEYFSETQRNKGNFPGRFSGRQFSNSRSEMNVSTLELGDSALYLCASSLESGSDEKLFFGSGTQLSVL.

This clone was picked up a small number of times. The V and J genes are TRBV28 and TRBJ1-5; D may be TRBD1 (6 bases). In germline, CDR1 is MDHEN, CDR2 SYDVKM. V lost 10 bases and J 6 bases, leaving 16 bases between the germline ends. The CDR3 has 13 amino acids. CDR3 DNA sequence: TGTGCCACCAGGAGGGGGTTGGTTCAGCCCCAGCATTTT. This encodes CATRRGLVQPQHF.

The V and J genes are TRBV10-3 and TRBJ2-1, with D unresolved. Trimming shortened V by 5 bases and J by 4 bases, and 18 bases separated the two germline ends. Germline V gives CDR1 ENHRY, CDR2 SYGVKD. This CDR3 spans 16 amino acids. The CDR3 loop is CAISSLADKTYNEQFF. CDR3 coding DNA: TGTGCCATCAGTTCCCTTGCGGATAAAACTTACAATGAGCAGTTCTTC.

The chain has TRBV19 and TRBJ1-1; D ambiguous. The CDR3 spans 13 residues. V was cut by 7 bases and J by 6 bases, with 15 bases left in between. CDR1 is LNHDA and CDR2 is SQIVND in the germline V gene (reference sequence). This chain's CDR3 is CASIGRVRPEAFF. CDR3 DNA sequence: TGTGCCAGTATTGGGAGGGTGAGACCTGAAGCTTTCTTT. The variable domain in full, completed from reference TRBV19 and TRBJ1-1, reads DGGITQSPKYLFRKEGQNVTLSCEQNLNHDAMYWYRQDPGQGLRLIYYSQIVNDFQKGDIAEGYSVSREKKESFPLTVTSAQKNPTAFYLCASIGRVRPEAFFGQGTRLTVV.

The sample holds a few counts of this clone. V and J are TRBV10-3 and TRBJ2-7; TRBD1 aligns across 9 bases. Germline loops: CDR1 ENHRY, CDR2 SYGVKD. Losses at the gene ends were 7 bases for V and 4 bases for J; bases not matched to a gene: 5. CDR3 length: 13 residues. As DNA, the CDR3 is TGTGCCATCACTCACGGACAGGGGTACGAGCAGTACTTC. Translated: CAITHGQGYEQYF.

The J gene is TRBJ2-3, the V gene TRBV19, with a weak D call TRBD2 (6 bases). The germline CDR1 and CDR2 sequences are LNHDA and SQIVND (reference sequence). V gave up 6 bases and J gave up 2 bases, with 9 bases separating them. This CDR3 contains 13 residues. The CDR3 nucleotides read TGTGCCAGTAGACGGAGGGCCACAGATACGCAGTATTTT. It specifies CASRRRATDTQYF. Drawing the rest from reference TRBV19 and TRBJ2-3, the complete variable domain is DGGITQSPKYLFRKEGQNVTLSCEQNLNHDAMYWYRQDPGQGLRLIYYSQIVNDFQKGDIAEGYSVSREKKESFPLTVTSAQKNPTAFYLCASRRRATDTQYFGPGTRLTVL.

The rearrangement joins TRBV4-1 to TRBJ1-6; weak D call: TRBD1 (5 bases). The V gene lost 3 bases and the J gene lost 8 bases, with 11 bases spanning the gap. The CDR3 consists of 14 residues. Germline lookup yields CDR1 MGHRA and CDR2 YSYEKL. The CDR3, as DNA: TGCGCCAGCAGCCAGGACATGAGCTATTCACCCCTCCACTTT. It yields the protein CASSQDMSYSPLHF.

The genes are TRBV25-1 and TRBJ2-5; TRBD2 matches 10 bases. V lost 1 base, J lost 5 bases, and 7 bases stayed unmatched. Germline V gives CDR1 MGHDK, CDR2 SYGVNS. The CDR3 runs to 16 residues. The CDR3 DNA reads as TGTGCCAGCAGTGAATTGAGCGGGAGGGCCGGGGAGACCCAGTACTTC. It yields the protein CASSELSGRAGETQYF.

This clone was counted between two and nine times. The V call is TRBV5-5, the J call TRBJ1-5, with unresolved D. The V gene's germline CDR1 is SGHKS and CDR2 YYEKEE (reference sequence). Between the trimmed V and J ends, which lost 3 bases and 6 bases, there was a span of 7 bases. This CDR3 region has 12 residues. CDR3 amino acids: CASSYTGQPQHF. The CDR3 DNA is TGTGCCAGCAGCTATACGGGTCAGCCCCAGCATTTT.

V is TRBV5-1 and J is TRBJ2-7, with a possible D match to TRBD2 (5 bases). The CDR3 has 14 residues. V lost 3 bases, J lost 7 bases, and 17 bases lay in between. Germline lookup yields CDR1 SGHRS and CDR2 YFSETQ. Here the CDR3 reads CASSSAPGWSEQYF. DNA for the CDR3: TGCGCCAGCAGCTCCGCACCGGGGTGGAGTGAGCAGTACTTC.

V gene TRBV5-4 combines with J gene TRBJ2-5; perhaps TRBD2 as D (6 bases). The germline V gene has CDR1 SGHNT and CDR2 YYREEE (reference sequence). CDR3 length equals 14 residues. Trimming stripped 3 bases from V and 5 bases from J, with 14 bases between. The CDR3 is CASSSGDLGETQYF. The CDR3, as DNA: TGTGCCAGCAGCTCGGGGGACTTAGGCGAGACCCAGTACTTC.

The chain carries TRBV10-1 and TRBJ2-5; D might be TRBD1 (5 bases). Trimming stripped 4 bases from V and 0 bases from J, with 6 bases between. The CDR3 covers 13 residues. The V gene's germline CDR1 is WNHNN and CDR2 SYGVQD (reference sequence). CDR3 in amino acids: CASSGQYQETQYF. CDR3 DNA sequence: TGCGCCAGCAGTGGACAGTACCAAGAGACCCAGTACTTC.

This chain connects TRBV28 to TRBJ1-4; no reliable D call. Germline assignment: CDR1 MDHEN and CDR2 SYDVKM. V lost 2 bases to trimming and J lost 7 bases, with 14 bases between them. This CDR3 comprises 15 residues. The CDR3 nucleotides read TGTGCCAGCAGTTTACTATCCGGAAGCGGTGAAAAACTGTTTTTT. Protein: CASSLLSGSGEKLFF.

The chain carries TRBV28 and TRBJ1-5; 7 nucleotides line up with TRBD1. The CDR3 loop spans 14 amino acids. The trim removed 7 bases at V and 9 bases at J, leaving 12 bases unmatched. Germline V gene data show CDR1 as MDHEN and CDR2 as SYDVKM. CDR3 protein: CASIGQASLGPQHF. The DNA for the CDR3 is TGTGCCAGCATCGGACAGGCCTCTCTAGGGCCCCAGCATTTT. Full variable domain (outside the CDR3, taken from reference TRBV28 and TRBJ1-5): DVKVTQSSRYLVKRTGEKVFLECVQDMDHENMFWYRQDPGLGLRLIYFSYDVKMKEKGDIPEGYSVSREKKERFSLILESASTNQTSMYLCASIGQASLGPQHFGDGTRLSIL.

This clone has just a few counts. The CDR3 DNA reads TGTGCCAGCAGCCAAGAATTGCAGTCAAATCAGCCCCAGCATTTT. Residues: CASSQELQSNQPQHF. The rearrangement links TRBV4-2 to TRBJ1-5; D is unresolved. V was pared by 0 bases and J by 4 bases, with 10 bases between. Germline CDR1 reads LGHNA; CDR2 reads YNFKEQ. The CDR3 runs 15 residues.

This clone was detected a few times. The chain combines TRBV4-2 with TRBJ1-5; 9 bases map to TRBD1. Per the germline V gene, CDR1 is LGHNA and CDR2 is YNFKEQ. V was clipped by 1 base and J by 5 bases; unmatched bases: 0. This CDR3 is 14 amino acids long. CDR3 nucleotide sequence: TGTGCCAGCAGCCAAGGGGACAGGGATCAGCCCCAGCATTTT. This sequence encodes CASSQGDRDQPQHF.